The 21 T cell receptor beta chains reported below all come from one sample, sequenced in a study of CD4 T cells in relation to SARS-CoV-2 and coronaviruses. These receptors have no identified antigens. Clones were read by immunoSEQ multiplex PCR, and TCRdb kept only the in-frame ones, dropping some. There are tens of thousands of clones in the sample; roughly 82% occur only once, and about 1.5% lies in the top ten. Sample: naive CD4+ T cells from PBMCs, cultured in vitro. Subset denoted: naive CD4+ T cells isolated by negative enrichment. Receptor source: an adult with COVID-19.

The chain has TRBV18 and TRBJ2-3, with no clear D. V lost 4 bases, J lost 3 bases, and 8 bases lay in between. CDR1 and CDR2 from the germline V gene are KGHSH and LQKENI. The CDR3 length is 13 residues. The CDR3 bases are TGTGCCAGCTCACAGGCTAGTACAGATACGCAGTATTTT. Translated, it gives CASSQASTDTQYF.

The chain is built from TRBV28 and TRBJ2-7; TRBD2 aligns across 8 bases. The ends lost 8 bases at V and 7 bases at J; junction bases unmatched: 10. Germline V gives CDR1 MDHEN, CDR2 SYDVKM. The CDR3 covers 13 residues. CDR3 in amino acids: CASAALAEREQYF. CDR3 sequence (DNA): TGTGCCAGCGCGGCACTAGCGGAGAGGGAGCAGTACTTC. The variable domain in full, with the rest retrieved from reference TRBV28 and TRBJ2-7, is DVKVTQSSRYLVKRTGEKVFLECVQDMDHENMFWYRQDPGLGLRLIYFSYDVKMKEKGDIPEGYSVSREKKERFSLILESASTNQTSMYLCASAALAEREQYFGPGTRLTVT.

This clone was picked up one time. The rearrangement links TRBV21-1 to TRBJ2-1; the listed D gene, TRBD1, was not tested against the DNA. TRBV21-1 is classified as a pseudogene. This CDR3 spans 21 amino acids. DNA of the CDR3: TGTGCCAGCAGCAAAGGACCCCCGGGACAGGGGGAGGAGGAGGATTCCCCTGAGCAGTTCTTC. Amino acid sequence: CASSKGPPGQGEEEDSPEQFF.

The V gene is TRBV28, the J gene TRBJ2-1; D possibly corresponds to TRBD2 (5 bases). CDR3 size: 11 residues. V dropped 2 bases and J dropped 12 bases, with 8 bases sitting between them. Germline CDR1 MDHEN, CDR2 SYDVKM. CDR3 in DNA: TGTGCCAGCAGTTTACGAGGGATGCAGTTCTTC. As protein: CASSLRGMQFF.

The chain has TRBV5-1 and TRBJ2-1; the D gene is possibly TRBD2 (6 bases). The ends were cut back, 1 base at V and 8 bases at J, with 19 bases in the middle. Germline CDR1 is SGHRS and CDR2 is YFSETQ. The CDR3 contains 16 residues. CDR3 sequence (DNA): TGCGCCAGCAGCTTGTCTGTCAACTCCGGGGGTGATGAGCAGTTCTTC. It translates to CASSLSVNSGGDEQFF.

The gene calls are TRBV7-8 and TRBJ2-1; D is ambiguous. The CDR3 spans 14 residues. Germline loops: CDR1 SGHVS, CDR2 FQNEAQ. Trimming stripped 0 bases from V and 5 bases from J, with 8 bases between. Here the CDR3 DNA reads TGTGCCAGCAGCTTAGCGGTCAGCCACAATGAGCAGTTCTTC. Amino acid sequence: CASSLAVSHNEQFF.

V is TRBV9 and J is TRBJ2-3; D not resolved. This CDR3 has 16 residues. V was pared by 0 bases and J by 2 bases, with 13 bases between. CDR1 and CDR2 (germline): SGDLS, YYNGEE. Here the CDR3 reads CASSVVSAPVTDTQYF. The DNA for the CDR3 is TGTGCCAGCAGCGTAGTAAGTGCCCCGGTCACAGATACGCAGTATTTT.

This clone is labeled medium-sized. J is TRBJ2-1 and V is TRBV5-8; possible D gene TRBD1, 5 bases. From germline, CDR1 is SGHTS and CDR2 YDEGEE. V lost 2 bases and J lost 4, with 13 bases in between. The CDR3 has 15 residues. The CDR3 DNA reads TGTGCCAGCAGCTTAACAGGAGCAGCTTACAATGAGCAGTTCTTC. As protein: CASSLTGAAYNEQFF.

The chain links TRBV5-1 to TRBJ2-5; 15 positions match TRBD2. CDR3 size: 18 residues. V lost 9 bases to trimming and J lost 1 base; unmatched junction nucleotides: 13. In germline, CDR1 is SGHRS, CDR2 YFSETQ. The DNA for the CDR3 is TGCGCCACAATCCCGGGACTAGCGGGAGGAGGCCCCCAAGAGACCCAGTACTTC. Translation: CATIPGLAGGGPQETQYF.

The chain combines TRBV28 with TRBJ1-5; D call uncertain. Germline CDR1 MDHEN, CDR2 SYDVKM. Trimming removed 6 bases from V and 8 bases from J, with 8 bases in between. The CDR3 contains 11 residues. CDR3 region: CASSAREPQHF. CDR3 DNA sequence: TGTGCCAGCAGCGCCAGAGAGCCCCAGCATTTT.

The rearrangement joins TRBV7-9 to TRBJ1-2, with a tentative D call TRBD1 (6 bases). CDR3 length: 15 residues. Germline assignment: CDR1 SEHNR and CDR2 FQNEAQ (reference sequence). V lost 4 bases to trimming and J lost 4 bases, with 16 bases between them. This chain's CDR3 is CASSSVAGQSYGYTF. In nucleotides, the CDR3 is TGTGCCAGCAGCTCCGTTGCCGGACAGAGCTATGGCTACACCTTC.

The rearrangement joins TRBV11-2 to TRBJ1-4, with D unclear. The germline V gene encodes CDR1 SGHAT and CDR2 FQNNGV. V was shortened by 3 bases and J by 5 bases, with 1 base between the two germline ends. The CDR3 has 11 amino acids. As DNA, the CDR3 is TGTGCCAGCAGCTTGAATGAAAAACTGTTTTTT. Translation gives CASSLNEKLFF.

CDR3 in DNA: TGCGCCAGCAGCTTGGGACAGCCGCCATCGATTGAGCAGTACTTC. Translated: CASSLGQPPSIEQYF. The gene calls are TRBV5-1 and TRBJ2-7, with D perhaps TRBD1 (5 bases). The CDR3 spans 15 residues. Trimming removed 0 bases at V and 7 bases at J, with 17 bases between. Germline CDR1 reads SGHRS; CDR2 reads YFSETQ.

This chain connects TRBV28 to TRBJ1-5; D is undetermined. The CDR3 consists of 12 residues. Germline V gene lookup returns CDR1 MDHEN and CDR2 SYDVKM. The germline V and J ends were trimmed by 3 bases and 4 bases, with 4 bases remaining between them. The CDR3 protein is CASSLNNQPQHF. In DNA, the CDR3 is TGTGCCAGCAGTTTGAATAATCAGCCCCAGCATTTT.

This chain links TRBV18 with TRBJ1-1, with D uncertain. Germline V gene data show CDR1 as KGHSH and CDR2 as LQKENI. The CDR3 is made up of 12 amino acids. The V and J ends lost 1 base and 1 base respectively, with 1 base between them. CDR3 loop: CASSPQNTEAFF. DNA of the CDR3: TGTGCCAGCTCACCACAGAACACTGAAGCTTTCTTT. The full variable domain, completed using reference TRBV18 and TRBJ1-1, is NAGVMQNPRHLVRRRGQEARLRCSPMKGHSHVYWYRQLPEEGLKFMVYLQKENIIDESGMPKERFSAEFPKEGPSILRIQQVVRGDSAAYFCASSPQNTEAFFGQGTRLTVV.

In its sample, this clone was seen once. The chain joins TRBV29-1 to TRBJ1-2; D remains ambiguous. Per germline, CDR1 SQVTM and CDR2 ANQGSEA. V was trimmed by 4 bases and J by 4 bases, leaving 13 bases between them. This CDR3 is built from 13 residues. This chain's CDR3 is CSVGGQPTYGYTF. The CDR3 nucleotides are TGCAGCGTTGGCGGGCAGCCGACCTATGGCTACACCTTC.

The chain joins TRBV5-1 to TRBJ2-2; TRBD1 matches at 7 bases. Trimming at V came to 4 bases and at J to 1 base, leaving 4 bases not matched to a gene. Germline V lookup: CDR1 SGHRS, CDR2 YFSETQ. This CDR3 contains 15 residues. The CDR3 DNA reads as TGCGCCAGCAGCGTGGGACAGATGAACACCGGGGAGCTGTTTTTT. This sequence encodes CASSVGQMNTGELFF.

The V and J genes are TRBV28 and TRBJ2-7, with D perhaps given as TRBD1 or TRBD2 (5 bases each). V shed 5 bases and J shed 4 bases, with 15 bases lying between them. Per the germline V gene, CDR1 is MDHEN and CDR2 is SYDVKM. The CDR3 has 14 amino acids. The CDR3 nucleotides read TGTGCCAGCAGTCAATCCGGGACCACGTACGAGCAGTACTTC. Translation gives CASSQSGTTYEQYF.

The chain is built from TRBV11-1 and TRBJ1-3, with TRBD1 identical over 7 bases. V lost 5 bases, J lost 9 bases, and 13 bases stayed unmatched. Germline loops: CDR1 SGHAT, CDR2 FQDESV (reference sequence). This CDR3 comprises 15 residues. For the CDR3, the DNA is TGTGCCAGCAGCCTTCTTACAGGGGTCCTTGGCACCATATATTTT. This encodes CASSLLTGVLGTIYF.

The DNA for the CDR3 is TGTGCCAGCATTCAGACCTACTCCTACAATGAGCAGTTCTTC. It is translated as CASIQTYSYNEQFF. The V call is TRBV6-5, the J call TRBJ2-1; D remains ambiguous. The CDR3 is made up of 14 amino acids. Germline V gives CDR1 MNHEY, CDR2 SVGAGI. The germline V and J ends were trimmed by 7 bases and 0 bases, with 10 bases remaining between them.

The V gene is TRBV5-1, the J gene TRBJ1-1; D might be TRBD1 (6 bases). This CDR3 has 14 residues. Germline-derived CDR1 and CDR2 are SGHRS and YFSETQ. V lost 4 bases to trimming and J lost 1 base, with 11 bases between them. The CDR3 loop is CASSEGVTNTEAFF. CDR3 nucleotide sequence: TGCGCCAGCAGCGAGGGGGTTACGAACACTGAAGCTTTCTTT.